This passage covers 18 T cell receptor beta chains from one sample sequenced in a study of metastatic and nonmetastatic thyroid tumors. TCRdb re-called the PCR reads with MiXCR. The table records about 90,000 clones, over 8.5% of them present only once. Thyroid surgery was preceded by no treatment in any patient. Sequenced: blood. The receptors stem from a female donor with papillary thyroid cancer or a benign thyroid nodule (not recorded which). Some clones in this sample may be carry-over from other donors' samples.

This clone was seen only a few times. The chain is built from TRBV12-5 and TRBJ1-1, with 7 bases matching TRBD1. Germline V gene sequence: CDR1 LGHNT, CDR2 FRNRAP. The CDR3 runs 15 residues. V shed 1 base, J shed 1 base, and the junction held 3 bases outside the gene matches. The CDR3 region has the DNA TGTGCTAGTGGTTTGGCGGGACAGCGGAACACTGAAGCTTTCTTT. This encodes CASGLAGQRNTEAFF.

Remarks on this clone: This may be a read error: a much more frequent sequence differs by one nucleotide. J is TRBJ1-2 and V is TRBV29-1, with unresolved D. Germline V lookup: CDR1 SQVTM, CDR2 ANQGSEA. This CDR3 is built from 13 residues. The DNA of the CDR3 is TGCAGCGCCCGGGAAGGGTCGGGCTATGTCTACACCTTC. Its translation: CSAREGSGYVYTF.

This clone was counted ten times or more. The V call is TRBV3-1, the J call TRBJ1-2; no firm D call. This CDR3 region has 11 residues. In germline, CDR1 is LGHDT, CDR2 YNNKEL (reference sequence). V dropped 4 bases and J dropped 6 bases, with 6 bases sitting between them. The CDR3 region is CASSLQNGYTF. The CDR3 nucleotides read TGTGCCAGCAGCCTACAGAATGGCTACACCTTC.

This clone occurred many times. V usage is TRBV6-1 and J usage is TRBJ1-1; 7 bases are a match to TRBD1. The CDR3 is 15 residues long. Germline V gene data show CDR1 as MNHNS and CDR2 as SASEGT. With V trimmed by 1 base and J by 5 bases, 7 bases remained unmatched. The CDR3 bases are TGTGCCAGCAGTGAAGAAGGGGGCGAGTGGACTGAAGCTTTCTTT. Protein sequence: CASSEEGGEWTEAFF.

There are many counts of this clone. The chain joins TRBV11-2 to TRBJ2-1, with TRBD2 matching 10 bases. Germline V gene lookup returns CDR1 SGHAT and CDR2 FQNNGV. The ends lost 8 bases at V and 9 bases at J; junction bases unmatched: 10. CDR3 length: 14 residues. The CDR3 bases are TGTGCCAGCGACCCCAGCGGGGGGGCGGGTGAGCAGTTCTTC. This codes for CASDPSGGAGEQFF. The full variable domain, in which reference TRBV11-2 and TRBJ2-1 provide the parts outside the CDR3, is EAGVAQSPRYKIIEKRQSVAFWCNPISGHATLYWYQQILGQGPKLLIQFQNNGVVDDSQLPKDRFSAERLKGVDSTLKIQPAKLEDSAVYLCASDPSGGAGEQFFGPGTRLTVL.

Ten or more counts support this clone. This chain uses TRBV25-1 with TRBJ1-2; TRBD1 matches at 10 bases. This CDR3 spans 15 amino acids. With V trimmed by 2 bases and J by 4 bases, 4 bases remained unmatched. From germline, CDR1 is MGHDK and CDR2 SYGVNS. The CDR3 spells CASSEDGTGVYGYTF. The CDR3 region has the DNA TGTGCCAGCAGTGAAGACGGGACAGGGGTCTATGGCTACACCTTC.

This clone was counted ten times or more. The V and J genes are TRBV6-1 and TRBJ1-6; 7 bases fit TRBD1. This CDR3 region has 15 residues. Trimming at V came to 5 bases and at J to 9 bases, leaving 10 bases not matched to a gene. CDR1 and CDR2 from the germline V gene are MNHNS and SASEGT. CDR3 residues: CASSFTVQGGSPLHF. In DNA form, the CDR3 reads TGTGCCAGCAGTTTTACTGTTCAGGGGGGTTCACCCCTCCACTTT.

This clone was counted ten times or more. This rearrangement joins TRBV10-3 to TRBJ1-2; 7 bases map to TRBD1. The V gene end was trimmed by 3 bases and the J gene end by 6 bases; junction bases not matched to a gene: 4. Germline loops: CDR1 ENHRY, CDR2 SYGVKD. The CDR3 extends over 13 amino acids. CDR3 amino acids: CAISERGRDGYTF. For the CDR3, the DNA is TGTGCCATCAGTGAAAGGGGGCGAGATGGCTACACCTTC.

This clone is judged medium-sized. The V gene is TRBV3-1, the J gene TRBJ2-7, with D tentatively TRBD1 or TRBD2 (5 bases each). In germline, CDR1 is LGHDT, CDR2 YNNKEL (reference sequence). V lost 4 bases to trimming and J lost 9 bases, with 16 bases between them. The CDR3 is made up of 13 amino acids. The DNA of the CDR3 is TGTGCCAGCAGCCCGCCGGGACGGTCTCCGCAGTACTTC. This encodes CASSPPGRSPQYF.

This clone was seen a handful of times. V is TRBV5-1 and J is TRBJ2-2; the D is unclear. The CDR3 sequence is 15 residues long. Germline loops: CDR1 SGHRS, CDR2 YFSETQ. With 2 bases removed from V and 0 bases from J, the gap between germline ends came to 8 bases. DNA of the CDR3: TGCGCCAGCAGCTTTGGGTTCACGAACACCGGGGAGCTGTTTTTT. Its protein is CASSFGFTNTGELFF.

This clone has more than one count but fewer than ten. The CDR3 region has the DNA TGTGCCAGCAGCTTAGGGGGTTATGGCTACACCTTC. This translates into CASSLGGYGYTF. The V gene is TRBV7-8, the J gene TRBJ1-2, with D unclear. V was clipped by 1 base and J by 5 bases, with 5 bases between them. This CDR3 is built from 12 residues. Germline lookup yields CDR1 SGHVS and CDR2 FQNEAQ.

Many counts were recorded for this clone. The genes are TRBV19 and TRBJ1-5; D ambiguous. Trimming stripped 1 base from V and 4 bases from J, with 14 bases between. Germline values: CDR1 LNHDA, CDR2 SQIVND (reference sequence). The CDR3 sequence is 16 residues long. In DNA, the CDR3 is TGTGCCAGTAGTATAGTAGGCTCCTTCGGGAATCAGCCCCAGCATTTT. Amino acid sequence: CASSIVGSFGNQPQHF.

There are many counts of this clone. This CDR3 reads CASSTQVSGNTIYF. The CDR3, as DNA: TGTGCCAGCAGCACACAGGTCTCTGGAAACACCATATATTTT. The rearrangement uses TRBV11-2 and TRBJ1-3, with D possibly being TRBD1 (5 bases). Germline CDR1 SGHAT, CDR2 FQNNGV. Deletions cut 5 bases from V and 0 bases from J, with 8 bases between. The CDR3 spans 14 residues. Variable domain in full (rest from reference TRBV11-2 and TRBJ1-3): EAGVAQSPRYKIIEKRQSVAFWCNPISGHATLYWYQQILGQGPKLLIQFQNNGVVDDSQLPKDRFSAERLKGVDSTLKIQPAKLEDSAVYLCASSTQVSGNTIYFGEGSWLTVV.

The table lists this clone with many counts. The V gene is TRBV12-3 or TRBV12-4, the J gene TRBJ1-4, with 11 bases fitting TRBD1. The CDR3 is made up of 16 amino acids. The ends lost 1 base at V and 8 bases at J; junction bases unmatched: 6. The CDR3 nucleotides read TGTGCCAGCAGTTTAGAGGACAGGGGGCTCTCCGAAAAACTGTTTTTT. It translates to CASSLEDRGLSEKLFF.

On this clone: Since a much larger clone is just one base distant, this may be a read error. Other nucleotide sequences in the sample specify the same CDR3. The CDR3 nucleotides read TGTGCCAGCAGTAAACAGGAGACTGGCTATGGCTACACCTTC. It specifies CASSKQETGYGYTF. This chain uses TRBV2 with TRBJ1-2; the D gene is possibly TRBD1 (5 bases). This CDR3 is built from 14 residues. Germline values: CDR1 SNHLY, CDR2 FYNNEI. V dropped 5 bases and J dropped 4 bases, with 14 bases sitting between them. The full variable domain, in which reference TRBV2 and TRBJ1-2 provide the parts outside the CDR3, is EPEVTQTPSHQVTQMGQEVILRCVPISNHLYFYWYRQILGQKVEFLVSFYNNEISEKSEIFDDQFSVERPDGSNFTLKIRSTKLEDSAMYFCASSKQETGYGYTFGSGTRLTVV.

There are many counts of this clone. The chain combines TRBV7-9 with TRBJ1-2, with TRBD1 identical over 9 bases. This CDR3 has 15 residues. Germline-derived CDR1 and CDR2 are SEHNR and FQNEAQ (reference sequence). V dropped 2 bases and J dropped 2; count of bases not matched to a gene: 3. This CDR3 reads CASSLWDRENYGYTF. Written as DNA, the CDR3 is TGTGCCAGCAGCTTATGGGACAGGGAAAACTATGGCTACACCTTC.

For this clone: Because it lacks the conserved phenylalanine or tryptophan at the end, this CDR3 is likely a read error. The DNA is omitted, as the CDR3 cannot be located on it reliably, and the CDR3 follows TCRdb's listing. The rearrangement uses TRBV9 and TRBJ2-6; the table calls TRBD2, which could not be checked here. CDR1 and CDR2 (germline): SGDLS, YYNGEE. The CDR3 totals 8 residues, both ends included. The CDR3 loop is CASSQDSG.

This clone was seen ten or more times. The rearrangement uses TRBV7-9 and TRBJ2-5; 9 positions agree with TRBD1. Germline lookup yields CDR1 SEHNR and CDR2 FQNEAQ (reference sequence). The CDR3 sequence is 15 residues long. V lost 6 bases, J lost 4 bases, and 9 bases stayed unmatched. The CDR3 DNA reads as TGTGCCAGCAGACCAAACAGGGGGCGAGGAGAGACCCAGTACTTC. It encodes CASRPNRGRGETQYF. Using reference TRBV7-9 and TRBJ2-5 for the parts outside the CDR3, the full variable domain is DTGVSQNPRHKITKRGQNVTFRCDPISEHNRLYWYRQTLGQGPEFLTYFQNEAQLEKSRLLSDRFSAERPKGSFSTLEIQRTEQGDSAMYLCASRPNRGRGETQYFGPGTRLLVL.